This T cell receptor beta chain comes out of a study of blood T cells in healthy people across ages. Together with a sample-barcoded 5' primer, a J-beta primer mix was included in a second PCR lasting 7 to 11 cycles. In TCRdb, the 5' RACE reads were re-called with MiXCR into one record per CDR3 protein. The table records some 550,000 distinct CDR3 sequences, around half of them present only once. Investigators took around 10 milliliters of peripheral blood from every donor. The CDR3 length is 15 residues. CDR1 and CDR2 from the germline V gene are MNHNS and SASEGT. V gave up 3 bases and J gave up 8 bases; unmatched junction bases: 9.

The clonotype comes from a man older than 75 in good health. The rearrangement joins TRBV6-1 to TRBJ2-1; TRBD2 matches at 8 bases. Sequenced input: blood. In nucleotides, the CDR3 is TGTGCCAGCAGTGATTCTGGGACTAGTTCCGATGAGCAGTTCTTC. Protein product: CASSDSGTSSDEQFF.